This T cell receptor beta chain was obtained from a study of Ad26.COV2.S vaccination and SARS-CoV-2 variants. The CDR3 covers 11 residues. V was clipped by 7 bases and J by 7 bases, with 12 bases between them. Per germline, CDR1 SQVTM and CDR2 ANQGSEA. Measured with immunoSEQ multiplex PCR; TCRdb has only the in-frame clones, and not every one. The sample lists around 250,000 clones; roughly nine tenths were seen once. This clone was seen more than once but under ten times. Indicated treatment: about 20 received Ad26.COV2.S at low or high dose, single or two shots; several received placebo; per-sample allocation not given. Specimens were obtained on day 63 following the first vaccine or placebo injection.

This chain joins TRBV29-1 and TRBJ2-3, with a tentative D call TRBD2 (6 bases). The receptor was isolated from a person aged 18-65 years who received the Ad26.COV2.S COVID-19 vaccine or a placebo. Source: peripheral blood, taken in a trial of Ad26.COV2.S vaccine versus placebo. Here the CDR3 reads CSARRANTQYF. DNA for the CDR3: TGCAGCGCCAGGAGGGCAAATACGCAGTATTTT.